Each of the 5 T cell receptor beta chains below was sequenced from the same sample in a study of CD8+ T cells in alopecia areata. Reverse transcription of extracted RNA yielded cDNA, which provided the sequencing template. Assay: immunoSEQ multiplex PCR; the TCRdb copy retains only in-frame clones and omits some. Counted here are 150,000 to 200,000 clones, over 50% occurring once; the ten biggest clones make up roughly 15%. The sequencing used CD4+ T cells sorted from blood, collected at week 0. Every receptor here comes from a human donor with alopecia areata.

The chain joins TRBV6-5 to TRBJ2-2, with no clear D. There are 12 residues in the CDR3. Trimming stripped 6 bases from V and 6 bases from J, with 8 bases between. The germline CDR1 and CDR2 sequences are MNHEY and SVGAGI. The CDR3 DNA is TGTGCCAGCAGAGAGGTCGCCGGGGAGCTGTTTTTT. It specifies CASREVAGELFF.

The chain employs TRBV30 and TRBJ2-7; D is perhaps TRBD1 (6 bases). The germline V and J ends were trimmed by 4 bases and 4 bases, with 11 bases remaining between them. From germline, CDR1 is GTSNPN and CDR2 SVGIG (reference sequence). The CDR3 length is 12 residues. The CDR3 DNA reads as TGTGCCTGGACTGGCAGGGGTTACGAGCAGTACTTC. It encodes CAWTGRGYEQYF.

V usage is TRBV30 and J usage is TRBJ1-2; no firm D call. This CDR3 is built from 14 residues. Trimming pared 2 bases from V and 8 bases from J, leaving 18 bases between. Looked up from germline, CDR1 is GTSNPN and CDR2 is SVGIG (reference sequence). The CDR3 DNA is TGTGCCTGGAGTAAGAGACTCCCCCCGGGGGGCTACACCTTC. The encoded protein is CAWSKRLPPGGYTF.

This rearrangement joins TRBV25-1 to TRBJ1-2, with D unresolved. V lost 1 base and J 10 bases, leaving 7 bases between the germline ends. The CDR3 totals 11 residues. Looked up from germline, CDR1 is MGHDK and CDR2 is SYGVNS. The CDR3 region is CASSEFSAYTF. The CDR3 DNA is TGTGCCAGCAGTGAATTCAGCGCCTACACCTTC.

V is TRBV30 and J is TRBJ2-7; the D is unclear. Germline-derived CDR1 and CDR2 are GTSNPN and SVGIG (reference sequence). This CDR3 has 12 amino acids. V shed 5 bases and J shed 0 bases, with 8 bases lying between them. Written as DNA, the CDR3 is TGTGCCTGGGCCGGAACCTCCTACGAGCAGTACTTC. Translating it yields CAWAGTSYEQYF.